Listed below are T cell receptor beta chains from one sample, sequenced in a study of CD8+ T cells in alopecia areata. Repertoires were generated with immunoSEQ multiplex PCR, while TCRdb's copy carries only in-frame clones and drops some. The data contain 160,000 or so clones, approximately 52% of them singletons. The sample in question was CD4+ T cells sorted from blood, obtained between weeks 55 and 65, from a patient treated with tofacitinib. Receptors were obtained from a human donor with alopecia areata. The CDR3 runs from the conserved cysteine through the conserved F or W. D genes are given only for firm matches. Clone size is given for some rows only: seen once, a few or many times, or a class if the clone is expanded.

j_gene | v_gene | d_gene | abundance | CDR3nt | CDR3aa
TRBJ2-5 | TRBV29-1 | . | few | TGCAGCGCCACGGGTGGCATACGAGCGGGCGAGACCCAGTACTTC | CSATGGIRAGETQYF
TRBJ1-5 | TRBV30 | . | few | TGTGCCTGGAGTGGAGACGTACCCCATCAGCCCCAGCATTTT | CAWSGDVPHQPQHF
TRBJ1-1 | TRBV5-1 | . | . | TGCGCCAGCAGCTTGGGTACGGCCATGACTGAAGCTTTCTTT | CASSLGTAMTEAFF
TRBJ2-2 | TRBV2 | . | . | TGTGCCAGCATAGAGGCGAACACCGGGGAGCTGTTTTTT | CASIEANTGELFF
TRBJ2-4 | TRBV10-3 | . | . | TGTGCCATCAGTGAGGGGCTAGCCAAAAACATTCAGTACTTC | CAISEGLAKNIQYF
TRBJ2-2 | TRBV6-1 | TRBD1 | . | TGTGCCACCACTGACAGGGGGAACACCGGGGAGCTGTTTTTT | CATTDRGNTGELFF
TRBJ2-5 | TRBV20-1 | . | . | TGCAGTGCCAAATATTGGGGGACCCAGTACTTC | CSAKYWGTQYF
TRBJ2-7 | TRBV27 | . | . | TGTGCCAGCAAGAGGGGTCCATCCTACGAGCAGTACTTC | CASKRGPSYEQYF
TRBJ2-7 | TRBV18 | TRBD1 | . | TGTGCCAGCTCATCGGGACAGGGGTCCTACGAGCAGTACTTC | CASSSGQGSYEQYF
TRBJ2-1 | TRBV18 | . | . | TGTGCCAGCTCACCAGCGGAACTAAAGCAGTTCTTC | CASSPAELKQFF
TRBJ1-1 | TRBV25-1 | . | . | TGTGCCAGCAGTGAAGCTATTTTGCCTCTCGTGGCTTTCTTT | CASSEAILPLVAFF
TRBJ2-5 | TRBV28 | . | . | TGTGCCAGCAGTTTAGGGGGGCTCGAGACCCAGTACTTC | CASSLGGLETQYF
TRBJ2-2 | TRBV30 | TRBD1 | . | TGTGCCTGGAGGACAGGGGTTAACTTAAACACCGGGGAGCTGTTTTTT | CAWRTGVNLNTGELFF
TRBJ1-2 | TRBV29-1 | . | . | TGCAGCGTTGATTTTGCGAATTCCTATGGCTACACCTTC | CSVDFANSYGYTF
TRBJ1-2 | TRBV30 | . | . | TGTGCCTTGGACGGCGCTAAAGAGGGCTACACCTTC | CALDGAKEGYTF
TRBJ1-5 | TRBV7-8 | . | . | TGTGCCAGCAGCTTAAACTCGGGCCGAAATCAGCCCCAGCATTTT | CASSLNSGRNQPQHF
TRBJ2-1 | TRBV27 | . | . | TGTGCCAGCAGTTTAGACAGAAGCTCCTACAATGAGCAGTTCTTC | CASSLDRSSYNEQFF
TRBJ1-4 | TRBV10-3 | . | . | TGTGCCATCAGTGAGGGGTACGAAAAACTGTTTTTT | CAISEGYEKLFF
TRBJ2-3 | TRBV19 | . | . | TGTGCCAGTAGCCCCATAACAGGCACAGATACGCAGTATTTT | CASSPITGTDTQYF
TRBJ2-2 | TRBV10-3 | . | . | TGTGCCATCAGCCAGGACAGTTCGAACACCGGGGAGCTGTTTTTT | CAISQDSSNTGELFF
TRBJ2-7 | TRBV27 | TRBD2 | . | TGTGCCAGCAGTTTATCTTCCGGGGGGAGCTACGAGCAGTACTTC | CASSLSSGGSYEQYF
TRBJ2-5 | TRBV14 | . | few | TGTGCCAGCAGCCAAGGTGCAGGGCGTCATGGGACCCAGTACTTC | CASSQGAGRHGTQYF
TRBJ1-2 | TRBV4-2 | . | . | TGTGCCAGCAGCCCTCAATCCGGGACGGCCTATGGCTACACCTTC | CASSPQSGTAYGYTF
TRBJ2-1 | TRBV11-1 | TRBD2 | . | TGTGCCAGCAGCCGACTAGCGGGGGTGTACAATGAGCAGTTCTTC | CASSRLAGVYNEQFF
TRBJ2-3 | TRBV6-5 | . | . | TGTGCCAGCAGTAAACCACAGGGTTCCGATACGCAGTATTTT | CASSKPQGSDTQYF
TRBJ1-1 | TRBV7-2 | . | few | TGTGCCAGCAGCGCCTTAGACTCCCCTGAAGCTTTCTTT | CASSALDSPEAFF
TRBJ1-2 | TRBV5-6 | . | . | TGTGCCAGCAGCTTGTCGGGTTCGACCTATGGCTACACCTTC | CASSLSGSTYGYTF
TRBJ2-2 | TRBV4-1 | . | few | TGCGCCAGCAGCCAAGAAGGGACACGGGTTAACACCGGGGAGCTGTTTTTT | CASSQEGTRVNTGELFF
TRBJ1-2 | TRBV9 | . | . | TGTGCCAGCAGCGTAGATTCTGGACACCCCGCGGGGGGCTACACCTTC | CASSVDSGHPAGGYTF
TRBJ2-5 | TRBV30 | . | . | TGTGCCTGGAGTGGGTCCCGCCAAGAGACCCAGTACTTC | CAWSGSRQETQYF
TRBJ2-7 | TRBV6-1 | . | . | TGTGCCAGCAGTGAGGGTCACTACGAGCAGTACTTC | CASSEGHYEQYF
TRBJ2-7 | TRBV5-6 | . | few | TGTGCCAGCAGCTTGGTTCGTGGGGCTAGAGCTCGCTACGAGCAGTACTTC | CASSLVRGARARYEQYF
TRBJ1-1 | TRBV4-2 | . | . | TGTGCCAGCAGCCAAGATCAGATGAACACTGAAGCTTTCTTT | CASSQDQMNTEAFF
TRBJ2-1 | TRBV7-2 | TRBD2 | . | TGTGCCAGCAGCTTAGGATCGGGGGGGCTCAATGAGCAGTTCTTC | CASSLGSGGLNEQFF
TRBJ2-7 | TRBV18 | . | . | TGTGCCAGCTCACCATTGGGGGAATCCTCCTACGAGCAGTACTTC | CASSPLGESSYEQYF
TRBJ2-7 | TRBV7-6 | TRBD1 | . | TGTGCCAGCAGCCCACCGGGACAGGCCTACGAGCAGTACTTC | CASSPPGQAYEQYF
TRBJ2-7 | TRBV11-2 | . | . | TGTGCCAGTAAAAGGGGGGAGACCTACGAGCAGTACTTC | CASKRGETYEQYF
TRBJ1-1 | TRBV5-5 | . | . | TGTGCCAGCAGCAACGGTCCGCAGGGGGAAGCTTTCTTT | CASSNGPQGEAFF
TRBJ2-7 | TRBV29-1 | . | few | TGCAGCGTTGGTTACAGGGGACGGGCGGGGTACGAGCAGTACTTC | CSVGYRGRAGYEQYF
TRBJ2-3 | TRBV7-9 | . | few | TGTGCCAGCAGCTTAGACAGGGCCACAGATACGCAGTATTTT | CASSLDRATDTQYF
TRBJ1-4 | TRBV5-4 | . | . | TGTGCCAGCAGCTTGGGAGGATCTAATGAAAAACTGTTTTTT | CASSLGGSNEKLFF
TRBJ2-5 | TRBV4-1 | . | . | TGCGCCAGCAGCCAAGTTAACCAGAAAGAGACCCAGTACTTC | CASSQVNQKETQYF
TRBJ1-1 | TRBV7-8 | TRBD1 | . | TGTGCCAGCAGCTTAGAGTGGGGTGAGGGGGCGAACACTGAAGCTTTCTTT | CASSLEWGEGANTEAFF
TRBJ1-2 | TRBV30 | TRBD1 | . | TGTGCCTGGAGTGTACCGTGGACAGGGGAGGGCCACACCTTC | CAWSVPWTGEGHTF
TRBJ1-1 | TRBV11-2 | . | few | TGTGCCAGCCTCCCCGCCGCGGGAGTCTCAAACACTGAAGCTTTCTTT | CASLPAAGVSNTEAFF
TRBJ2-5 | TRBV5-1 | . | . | TGCGCCAGCAGGATGCCGGGGGACTTCCAAGAGACCCAGTACTTC | CASRMPGDFQETQYF
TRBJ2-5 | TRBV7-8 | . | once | TGTGCCAGCAGCTTAGGACCCGGACGTATGCAAGAGACCCAGTACTTC | CASSLGPGRMQETQYF
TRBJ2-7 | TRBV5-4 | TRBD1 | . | TGTGCCAGCAGACCACCGGGACAGTACGAGCAGTACTTC | CASRPPGQYEQYF
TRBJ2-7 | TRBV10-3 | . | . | TGTGCCATCAGTGCTACAGGGATCGGTTATGACGAGCAGTACTTC | CAISATGIGYDEQYF
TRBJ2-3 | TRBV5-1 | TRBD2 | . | TGCGCCAGCAGCTCCCGGACTAGCGGGGGGGCCGTCGCAGATACGCAGTATTTT | CASSSRTSGGAVADTQYF
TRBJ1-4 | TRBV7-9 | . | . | TGTGCCAGCAGCTCCTCTCAGGGGACTAATGAAAAACTGTTTTTT | CASSSSQGTNEKLFF